This TCR beta chain originates from a study of blood T cell repertoires in COVID-19. Study as a whole: There were acute and convalescent COVID-19 samples, and they came from the United States, Italy and Spain.

The germline V gene encodes CDR1 SQVTM and CDR2 ANQGSEA. The CDR3 length is 10 residues. V dropped 4 bases and J dropped 6 bases, with 6 bases sitting between them. How the authors handled the data: Estimated nucleated cell counts came from reference gene primer amplification. Method: immunoSEQ multiplex PCR; TCRdb's copy keeps in-frame clones and lacks some. That table furnishes V, J and clone size, whereas the DNA furnished D and trimming. Among about 100,000 clones listed, over 75% were seen once. Sequencing was carried out using peripheral blood. The clonotype originates from an older woman with acute or convalescent COVID-19. The rearrangement links TRBV29-1 to TRBJ1-2; D remains unclear. CDR3 in amino acids: CSVGGHGYTF. The CDR3 DNA reads as TGCAGCGTTGGAGGCCATGGCTACACCTTC.